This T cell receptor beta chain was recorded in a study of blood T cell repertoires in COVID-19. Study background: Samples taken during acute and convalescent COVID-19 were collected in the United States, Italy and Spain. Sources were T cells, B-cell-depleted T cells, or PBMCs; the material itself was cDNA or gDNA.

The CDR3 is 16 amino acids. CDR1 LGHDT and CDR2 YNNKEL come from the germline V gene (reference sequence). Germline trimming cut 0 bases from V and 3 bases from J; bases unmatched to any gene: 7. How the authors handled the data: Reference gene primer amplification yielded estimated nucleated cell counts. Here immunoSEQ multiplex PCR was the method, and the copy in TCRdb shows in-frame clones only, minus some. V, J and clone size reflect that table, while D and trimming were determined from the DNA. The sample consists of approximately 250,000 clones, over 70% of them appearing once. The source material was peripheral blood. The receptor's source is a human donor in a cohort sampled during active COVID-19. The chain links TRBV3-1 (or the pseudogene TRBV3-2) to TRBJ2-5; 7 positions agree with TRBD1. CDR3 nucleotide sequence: TGTGCCAGCAGCCAAGATTGGGACAGCCAAAAAGAGACCCAGTACTTC. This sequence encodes CASSQDWDSQKETQYF.